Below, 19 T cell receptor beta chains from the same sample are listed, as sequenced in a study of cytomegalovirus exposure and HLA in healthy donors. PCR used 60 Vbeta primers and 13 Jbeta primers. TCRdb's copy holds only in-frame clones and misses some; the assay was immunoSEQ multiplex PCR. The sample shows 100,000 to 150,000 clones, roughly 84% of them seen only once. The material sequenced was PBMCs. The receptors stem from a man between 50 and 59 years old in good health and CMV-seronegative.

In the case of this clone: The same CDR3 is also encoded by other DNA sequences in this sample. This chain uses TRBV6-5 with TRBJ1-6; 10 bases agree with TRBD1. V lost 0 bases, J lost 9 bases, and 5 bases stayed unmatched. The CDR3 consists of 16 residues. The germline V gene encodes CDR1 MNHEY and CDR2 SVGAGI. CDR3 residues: CASSYSGQGSISPLHF. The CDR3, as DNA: TGTGCCAGCAGTTACTCGGGACAGGGGTCGATTTCACCCCTCCACTTT.

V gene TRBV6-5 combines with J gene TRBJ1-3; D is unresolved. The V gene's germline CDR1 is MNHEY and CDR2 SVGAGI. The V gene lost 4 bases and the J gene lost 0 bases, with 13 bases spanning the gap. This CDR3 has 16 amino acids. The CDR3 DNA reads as TGTGCCAGCAGTTTGTTGGGCCGTATCTCTGGAAACACCATATATTTT. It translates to CASSLLGRISGNTIYF.

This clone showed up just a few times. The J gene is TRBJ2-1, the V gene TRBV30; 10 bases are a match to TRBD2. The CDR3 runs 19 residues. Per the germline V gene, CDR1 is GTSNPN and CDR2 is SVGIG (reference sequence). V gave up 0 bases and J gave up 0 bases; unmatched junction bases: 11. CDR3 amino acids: CAWSVGTSGVQSSYNEQFF. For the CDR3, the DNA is TGTGCCTGGAGTGTAGGTACTAGCGGGGTCCAGAGCTCCTACAATGAGCAGTTCTTC.

DNA of the CDR3: TGCGCCAGCAGTCGACAGGGGGCAAGTACCGGGGAGCTGTTTTTT. This codes for CASSRQGASTGELFF. The chain uses TRBV10-1 and TRBJ2-2, with 10 bases lining up with TRBD1. V trimming: 5 bases; J trimming: 5 bases; junction bases outside the gene matches: 5. The CDR3 extends over 15 amino acids. CDR1 WNHNN and CDR2 SYGVQD come from the germline V gene (reference sequence).

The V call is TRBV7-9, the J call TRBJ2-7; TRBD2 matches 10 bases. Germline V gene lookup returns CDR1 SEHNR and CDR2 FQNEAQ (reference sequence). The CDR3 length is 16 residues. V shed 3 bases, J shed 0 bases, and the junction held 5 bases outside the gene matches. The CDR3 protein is CASSLASGGLSYEQYF. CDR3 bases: TGTGCCAGCAGCTTGGCTAGCGGGGGACTCTCCTACGAGCAGTACTTC.

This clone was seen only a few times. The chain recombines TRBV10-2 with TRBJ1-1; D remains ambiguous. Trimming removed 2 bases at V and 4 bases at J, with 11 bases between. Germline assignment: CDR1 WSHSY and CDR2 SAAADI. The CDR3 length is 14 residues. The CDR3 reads CASSEVYQFTEAFF. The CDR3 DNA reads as TGCGCCAGCAGTGAGGTCTACCAATTCACTGAAGCTTTCTTT.

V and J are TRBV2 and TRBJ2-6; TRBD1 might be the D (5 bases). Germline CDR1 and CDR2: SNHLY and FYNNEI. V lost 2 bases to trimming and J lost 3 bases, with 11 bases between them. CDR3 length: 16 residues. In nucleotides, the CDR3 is TGTGCCAGCAGTGAAAAAAGGGGCGTTGGGGCCAACGTCCTGACTTTC. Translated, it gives CASSEKRGVGANVLTF.

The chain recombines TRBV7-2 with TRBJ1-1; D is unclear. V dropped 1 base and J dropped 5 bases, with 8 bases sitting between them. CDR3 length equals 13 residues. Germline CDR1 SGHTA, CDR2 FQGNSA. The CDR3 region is CASSLVGRTEAFF. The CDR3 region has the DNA TGTGCCAGCAGCTTAGTTGGGAGAACTGAAGCTTTCTTT.

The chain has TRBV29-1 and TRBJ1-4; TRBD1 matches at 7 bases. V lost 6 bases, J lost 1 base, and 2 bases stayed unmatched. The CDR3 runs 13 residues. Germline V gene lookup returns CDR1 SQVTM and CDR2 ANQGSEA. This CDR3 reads CSVRTGTNEKLFF. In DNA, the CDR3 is TGCAGCGTCCGGACAGGAACTAATGAAAAACTGTTTTTT.

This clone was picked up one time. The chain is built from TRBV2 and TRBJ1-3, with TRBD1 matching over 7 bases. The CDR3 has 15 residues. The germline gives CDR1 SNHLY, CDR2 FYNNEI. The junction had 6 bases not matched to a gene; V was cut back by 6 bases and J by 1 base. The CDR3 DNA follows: TGTGCCAGCAGCGGGGGACAGAAGTCTGGAAACACCATATATTTT. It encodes CASSGGQKSGNTIYF. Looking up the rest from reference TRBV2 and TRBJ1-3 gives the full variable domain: EPEVTQTPSHQVTQMGQEVILRCVPISNHLYFYWYRQILGQKVEFLVSFYNNEISEKSEIFDDQFSVERPDGSNFTLKIRSTKLEDSAMYFCASSGGQKSGNTIYFGEGSWLTVV.

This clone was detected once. DNA of the CDR3: TGTGCCAGTAGTGATCGACAGGGCCTAAGCTCTGGAAACACCATATATTTT. Translating it yields CASSDRQGLSSGNTIYF. This sequence joins TRBV19 and TRBJ1-3; 7 nucleotides line up with TRBD1. V dropped 5 bases and J dropped 0; count of bases not matched to a gene: 10. CDR1 and CDR2 (germline): LNHDA, SQIVND (reference sequence). CDR3 length: 17 amino acids.

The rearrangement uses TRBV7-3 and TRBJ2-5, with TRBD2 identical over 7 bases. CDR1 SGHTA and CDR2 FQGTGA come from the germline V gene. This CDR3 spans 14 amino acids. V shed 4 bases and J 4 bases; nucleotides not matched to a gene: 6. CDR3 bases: TGTGCCAGCAGCTCCGGGGGGTTGGGAGAGACCCAGTACTTC. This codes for CASSSGGLGETQYF.

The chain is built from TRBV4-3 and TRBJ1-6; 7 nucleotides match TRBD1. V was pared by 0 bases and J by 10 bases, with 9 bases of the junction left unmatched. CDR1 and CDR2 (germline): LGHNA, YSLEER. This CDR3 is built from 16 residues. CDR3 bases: TGCGCCAGCAGCCAAGATTTAAACAGGGGAGGCTCACCCCTCCACTTT. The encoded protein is CASSQDLNRGGSPLHF.

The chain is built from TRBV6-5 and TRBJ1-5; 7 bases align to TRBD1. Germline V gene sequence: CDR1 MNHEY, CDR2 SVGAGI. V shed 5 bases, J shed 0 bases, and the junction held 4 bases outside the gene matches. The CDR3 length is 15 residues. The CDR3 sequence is CASSKDRASNQPQHF. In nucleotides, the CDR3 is TGTGCCAGCAGTAAAGACAGGGCTAGCAATCAGCCCCAGCATTTT.

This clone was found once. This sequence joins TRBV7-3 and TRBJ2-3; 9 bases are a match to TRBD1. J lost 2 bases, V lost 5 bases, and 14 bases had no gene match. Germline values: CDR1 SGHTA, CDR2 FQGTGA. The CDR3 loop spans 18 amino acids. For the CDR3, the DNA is TGTGCCAGCAGCGCTAAAAGGGGCCGACAGGGGGACACAGATACGCAGTATTTT. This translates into CASSAKRGRQGDTDTQYF.

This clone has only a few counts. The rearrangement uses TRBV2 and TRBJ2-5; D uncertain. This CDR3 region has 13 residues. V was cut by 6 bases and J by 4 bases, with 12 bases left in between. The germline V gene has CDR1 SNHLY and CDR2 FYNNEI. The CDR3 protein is CASRENLGETQYF. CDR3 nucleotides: TGTGCCAGCAGGGAGAACCTCGGAGAGACCCAGTACTTC.

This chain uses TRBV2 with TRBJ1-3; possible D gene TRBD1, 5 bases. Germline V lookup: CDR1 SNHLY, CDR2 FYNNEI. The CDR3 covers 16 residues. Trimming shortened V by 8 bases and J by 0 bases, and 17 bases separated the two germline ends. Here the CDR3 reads CASSAGLEPSGNTIYF. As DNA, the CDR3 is TGTGCCAGCTCGGCAGGGTTAGAGCCCTCTGGAAACACCATATATTTT. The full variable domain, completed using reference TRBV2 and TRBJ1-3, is EPEVTQTPSHQVTQMGQEVILRCVPISNHLYFYWYRQILGQKVEFLVSFYNNEISEKSEIFDDQFSVERPDGSNFTLKIRSTKLEDSAMYFCASSAGLEPSGNTIYFGEGSWLTVV.

The CDR3, as DNA: TGCGCCAGCAGCCAGGAGCAGGGGGGAACTGAAGCTTTCTTT. Protein product: CASSQEQGGTEAFF. This chain joins TRBV5-1 and TRBJ1-1; the match to TRBD1 covers 7 bases. The V gene end was trimmed by 4 bases and the J gene end by 5 bases; junction bases not matched to a gene: 8. The CDR3 spans 14 residues. Germline values: CDR1 SGHRS, CDR2 YFSETQ.

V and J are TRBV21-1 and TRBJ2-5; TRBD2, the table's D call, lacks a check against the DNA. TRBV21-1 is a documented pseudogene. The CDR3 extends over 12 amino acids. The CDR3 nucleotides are TGTGCCAGCAGCAAAGGTAAAGAGACCCAGTACTTC. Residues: CASSKGKETQYF.